What follows are 14 T cell receptor beta chains derived from one specimen sequenced in a study of CD8 T cells in ankylosing spondylitis. Each CDR3 protein is one row after TCRdb ran MiXCR on the 5' RACE reads. Here the sample spans 340,000 or so distinct CDR3 sequences, roughly 14% being singletons. The material sequenced was blood, either unsorted or a sorted T cell fraction (not recorded which). These receptors all stem from a male donor with ankylosing spondylitis or in good health (not recorded which).

This clonotype was seen more than once but under ten times. The V and J genes are TRBV5-1 and TRBJ2-3; D is perhaps TRBD1 (5 bases). The CDR3 loop spans 14 amino acids. CDR1 and CDR2 (germline): SGHRS, YFSETQ. Trimming pared 0 bases from V and 11 bases from J, leaving 16 bases between. CDR3 sequence: CASSLDPQGGMQYF. As DNA, the CDR3 is TGCGCCAGCAGCTTGGATCCCCAGGGTGGCATGCAGTATTTT.

This clonotype was detected only a few times. The gene calls are TRBV20-1 and TRBJ2-3, with 8 bases fitting TRBD2. Unmatched junction bases numbered 9, after V lost 1 base and J lost 0 bases. This CDR3 contains 17 residues. The V gene's germline CDR1 is DFQATT and CDR2 SNEGSKA (reference sequence). The chain's CDR3 is CSARVPGGASSTDTQYF. CDR3 nucleotide sequence: TGCAGTGCTAGAGTTCCGGGGGGGGCTTCTAGCACAGATACGCAGTATTTT.

The V and J genes are TRBV20-1 and TRBJ2-7, with 7 bases matching TRBD1. Germline lookup yields CDR1 DFQATT and CDR2 SNEGSKA (reference sequence). The CDR3 length is 13 residues. V was clipped by 6 bases and J by 3 bases; unmatched bases: 8. The CDR3 DNA sequence: TGCAGTGCCGACCGGACAGGACTCTACGAGCAGTACTTC. This sequence encodes CSADRTGLYEQYF.

The V call is TRBV25-1, the J call TRBJ1-4, with a possible D match to TRBD1 (6 bases). Germline V gives CDR1 MGHDK, CDR2 SYGVNS. V was trimmed by 6 bases and J by 6 bases, leaving 8 bases between them. This CDR3 is built from 12 residues. The DNA for the CDR3 is TGTGCCAGCAGCAGGGGACATGAAAAACTGTTTTTT. As protein: CASSRGHEKLFF.

Only a few counts were recorded for this clonotype. The chain carries TRBV11-2 and TRBJ2-1; TRBD2 agrees at 9 bases. With V trimmed by 4 bases and J by 2 bases, 6 bases remained unmatched. The CDR3 runs 16 residues. Germline V gene data show CDR1 as SGHAT and CDR2 as FQNNGV. The CDR3 sequence is CASSSLAGLPYNEQFF. The DNA of the CDR3 is TGTGCCAGCAGCTCCCTAGCGGGGCTACCCTACAATGAGCAGTTCTTC.

V gene TRBV20-1 combines with J gene TRBJ2-2; the D gene is possibly TRBD1 (6 bases). The V end was cut by 0 bases, the J end by 5 bases, with 19 bases between. The CDR3 runs 17 residues. CDR1 and CDR2 (germline): DFQATT, SNEGSKA (reference sequence). The CDR3 sequence: CSARDQGGSGATGELFF. The CDR3 coding sequence is TGCAGTGCTAGAGATCAAGGGGGATCTGGTGCGACCGGGGAGCTGTTTTTT.

This clonotype was seen ten or more times. This chain links TRBV4-2 with TRBJ2-3; 7 nucleotides agree with TRBD1. This CDR3 has 16 residues. Germline values: CDR1 LGHNA, CDR2 YNFKEQ. With V trimmed by 1 base and J by 7 bases, 11 bases remained unmatched. The chain's CDR3 is CASSQGTAGGDNTQYF. CDR3 sequence (DNA): TGTGCCAGCAGCCAAGGGACGGCAGGGGGAGACAATACGCAGTATTTT.

The chain recombines TRBV6-5 with TRBJ2-3; no clear D gene. Per the germline V gene, CDR1 is MNHEY and CDR2 is SVGAGI. The CDR3 length is 14 residues. The V end was cut by 4 bases, the J end by 4 bases, with 12 bases between. CDR3 nucleotides: TGTGCCAGCAGTTCACCCCCCCTAGCAGATACGCAGTATTTT. Its protein product is CASSSPPLADTQYF.

The chain uses TRBV29-1 and TRBJ1-2; D unresolved. Trimming stripped 2 bases from V and 3 bases from J, with 7 bases between. Germline loops: CDR1 SQVTM, CDR2 ANQGSEA. The CDR3 sequence is 12 residues long. In nucleotides, the CDR3 is TGCAGCGTTGAAAAGGACTACTATGGCTACACCTTC. Amino acid sequence: CSVEKDYYGYTF. Full variable domain (rest looked up from reference TRBV29-1 and TRBJ1-2): SAVISQKPSRDICQRGTSLTIQCQVDSQVTMMFWYRQQPGQSLTLIATANQGSEATYESGFVIDKFPISRPNLTFSTLTVSNMSPEDSSIYLCSVEKDYYGYTFGSGTRLTVV.

V gene TRBV5-1 combines with J gene TRBJ2-1, with D possibly matching TRBD1 (5 bases). V lost 0 bases, J lost 8 bases, and 15 bases lay in between. This CDR3 is built from 15 residues. Germline V gives CDR1 SGHRS, CDR2 YFSETQ. CDR3 in DNA: TGCGCCAGCAGCTTGGCTGGGGCCCAAAGGGATGAGCAGTTCTTC. Translating it yields CASSLAGAQRDEQFF.

The CDR3 DNA reads TGTGCCAGCAGTTGGACGGGGAGCACAGATACGCAGTATTTT. Its translation: CASSWTGSTDTQYF. The V and J genes are TRBV7-9 and TRBJ2-3, with D maybe TRBD2 (5 bases). The germline gives CDR1 SEHNR, CDR2 FQNEAQ (reference sequence). V lost 6 bases and J lost 0, with 10 bases in between. The CDR3 is 14 residues long. Full variable domain (remainder filled in from reference TRBV7-9 and TRBJ2-3): DTGVSQNPRHKITKRGQNVTFRCDPISEHNRLYWYRQTLGQGPEFLTYFQNEAQLEKSRLLSDRFSAERPKGSFSTLEIQRTEQGDSAMYLCASSWTGSTDTQYFGPGTRLTVL.

This clonotype was counted ten times or more. The chain carries TRBV25-1 and TRBJ2-2, with D maybe TRBD1 (6 bases). The CDR3 totals 14 residues. Per germline, CDR1 MGHDK and CDR2 SYGVNS. The V and J ends lost 8 bases and 3 bases respectively, with 13 bases between them. The CDR3 loop reads CASGRTGYTGELFF. The CDR3 bases are TGTGCCAGCGGACGCACAGGGTACACCGGGGAGCTGTTTTTT.

The rearrangement uses TRBV10-3 and TRBJ2-1; D could derive from TRBD1 or TRBD2 (5 bases each). The CDR3 length is 13 residues. V dropped 8 bases and J dropped 11 bases, with 19 bases sitting between them. The germline gives CDR1 ENHRY, CDR2 SYGVKD. Here the CDR3 DNA reads TGTGCCATCGGCCCGGGGACGACATACCAGCAGTTCTTC. It specifies CAIGPGTTYQQFF.

In its sample, this clonotype was seen a few times. V usage is TRBV28 and J usage is TRBJ2-3, with 7 bases identical to TRBD1. CDR3 length: 15 amino acids. V was clipped by 3 bases and J by 4 bases; unmatched bases: 7. Germline values: CDR1 MDHEN, CDR2 SYDVKM. As DNA, the CDR3 is TGTGCCAGCAGTTTTCGGACAGGTGGCGCAGATACGCAGTATTTT. It yields the protein CASSFRTGGADTQYF.